This TCR beta chain emerged from a study of shared clonotypes between healthy human individuals. Those who donated, Caucasian adults without exception, all lived in Nashville, Tennessee. Splitting the CD4+ cells yielded a CD45RA+ naive subset and a CD45RA-negative memory subset. This clone was observed a single time. Generated by immunoSEQ multiplex PCR, the TCRdb table keeps only in-frame clones and is missing some. The sample yields fewer than 200,000 clones, 85% to 95% seen once. V dropped 6 bases and J dropped 5; count of bases not matched to a gene: 7. Germline values: CDR1 MNHEY, CDR2 SMNVEV (reference sequence). CDR3 length equals 14 residues.

This chain links TRBV27 with TRBJ2-1; 7 nucleotides align to TRBD2. Sequencing used naive CD4+ T cells sorted from blood. Subset reported: CD45RA+ positively selected. This receptor was taken from a woman aged 30 to 39 in good health. For the CDR3, the DNA is TGTGCCAGCAGCCCATTTCTAGCGGACAATGAGCAGTTCTTC. This sequence encodes CASSPFLADNEQFF.